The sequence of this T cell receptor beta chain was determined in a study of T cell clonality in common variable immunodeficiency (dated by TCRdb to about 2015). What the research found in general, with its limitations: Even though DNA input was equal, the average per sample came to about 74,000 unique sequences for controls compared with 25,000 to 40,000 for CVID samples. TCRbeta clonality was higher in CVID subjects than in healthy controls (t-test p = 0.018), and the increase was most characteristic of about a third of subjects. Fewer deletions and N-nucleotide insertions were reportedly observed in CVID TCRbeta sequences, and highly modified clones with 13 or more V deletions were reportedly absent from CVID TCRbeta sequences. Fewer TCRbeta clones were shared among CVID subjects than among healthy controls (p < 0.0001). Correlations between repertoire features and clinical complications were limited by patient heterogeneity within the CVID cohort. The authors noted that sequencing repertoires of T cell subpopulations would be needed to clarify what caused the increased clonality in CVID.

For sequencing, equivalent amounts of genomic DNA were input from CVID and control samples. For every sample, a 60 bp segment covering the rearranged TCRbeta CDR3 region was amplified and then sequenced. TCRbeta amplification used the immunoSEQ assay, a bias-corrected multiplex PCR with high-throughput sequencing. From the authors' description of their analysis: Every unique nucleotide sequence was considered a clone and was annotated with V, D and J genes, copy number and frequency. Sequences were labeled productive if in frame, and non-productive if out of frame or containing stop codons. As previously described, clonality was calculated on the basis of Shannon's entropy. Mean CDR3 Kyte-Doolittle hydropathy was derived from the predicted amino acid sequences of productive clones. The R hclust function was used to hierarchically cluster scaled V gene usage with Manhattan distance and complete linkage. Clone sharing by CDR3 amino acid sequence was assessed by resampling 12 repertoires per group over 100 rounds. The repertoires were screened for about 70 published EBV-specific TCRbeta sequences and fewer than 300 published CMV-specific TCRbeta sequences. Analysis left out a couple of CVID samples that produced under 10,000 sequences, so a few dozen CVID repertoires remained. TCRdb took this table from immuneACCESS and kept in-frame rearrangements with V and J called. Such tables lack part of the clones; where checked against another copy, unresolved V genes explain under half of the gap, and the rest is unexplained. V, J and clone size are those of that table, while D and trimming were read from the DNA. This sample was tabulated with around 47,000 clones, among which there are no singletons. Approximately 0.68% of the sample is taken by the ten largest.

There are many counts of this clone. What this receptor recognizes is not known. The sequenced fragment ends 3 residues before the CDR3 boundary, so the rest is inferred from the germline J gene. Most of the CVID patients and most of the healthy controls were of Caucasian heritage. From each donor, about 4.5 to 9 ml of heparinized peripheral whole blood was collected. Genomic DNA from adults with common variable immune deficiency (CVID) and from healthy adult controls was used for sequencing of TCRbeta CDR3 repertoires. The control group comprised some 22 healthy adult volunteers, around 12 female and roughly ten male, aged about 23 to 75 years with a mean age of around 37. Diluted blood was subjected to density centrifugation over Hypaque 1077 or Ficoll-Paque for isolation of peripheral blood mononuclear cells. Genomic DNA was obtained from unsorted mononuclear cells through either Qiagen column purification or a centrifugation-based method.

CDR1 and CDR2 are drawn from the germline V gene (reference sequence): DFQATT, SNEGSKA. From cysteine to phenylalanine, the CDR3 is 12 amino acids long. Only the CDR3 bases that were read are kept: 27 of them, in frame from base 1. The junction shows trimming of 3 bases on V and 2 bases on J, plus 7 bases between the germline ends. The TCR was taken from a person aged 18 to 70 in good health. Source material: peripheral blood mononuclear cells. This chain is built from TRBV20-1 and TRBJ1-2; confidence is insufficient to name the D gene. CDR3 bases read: TGCAGTGCTAGGGAAGGGAACTATGGC. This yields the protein CSAREGNYG. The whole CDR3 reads CSAREGNYGYTF.